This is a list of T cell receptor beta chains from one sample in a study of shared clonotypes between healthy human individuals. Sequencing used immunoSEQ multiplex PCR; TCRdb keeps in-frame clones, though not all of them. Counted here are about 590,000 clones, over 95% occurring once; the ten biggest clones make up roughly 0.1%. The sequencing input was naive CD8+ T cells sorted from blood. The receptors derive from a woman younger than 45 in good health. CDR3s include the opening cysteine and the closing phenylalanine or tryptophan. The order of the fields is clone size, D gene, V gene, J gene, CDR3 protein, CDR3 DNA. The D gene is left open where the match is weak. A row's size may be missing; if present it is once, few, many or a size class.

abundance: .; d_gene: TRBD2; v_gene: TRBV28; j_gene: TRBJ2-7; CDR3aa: CASSFEAGGRDEQYF; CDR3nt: TGTGCCAGCAGTTTCGAAGCGGGAGGTCGCGACGAGCAGTACTTC
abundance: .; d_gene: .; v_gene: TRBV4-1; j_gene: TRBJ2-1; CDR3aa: CASSQVGGLRNEQFF; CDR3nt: TGCGCCAGCAGCCAAGTAGGAGGACTACGCAATGAGCAGTTCTTC
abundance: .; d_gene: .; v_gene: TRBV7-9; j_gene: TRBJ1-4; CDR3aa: CASRPALGASNEKLFF; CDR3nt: TGTGCCAGCAGACCAGCCTTAGGGGCCTCTAATGAAAAACTGTTTTTT
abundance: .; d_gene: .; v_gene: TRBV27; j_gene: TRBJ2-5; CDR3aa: CASSPMEGETQYF; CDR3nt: TGTGCCAGCAGCCCGATGGAGGGAGAGACCCAGTACTTC
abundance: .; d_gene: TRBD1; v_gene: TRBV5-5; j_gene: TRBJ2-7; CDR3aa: CASSLRTGVYEQYF; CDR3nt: TGTGCCAGCAGCTTACGGACAGGGGTCTACGAGCAGTACTTC
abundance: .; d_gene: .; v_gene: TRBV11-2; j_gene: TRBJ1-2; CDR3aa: CASSSAPENYGYTF; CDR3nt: TGTGCCAGCAGCTCCGCTCCGGAAAACTATGGCTACACCTTC
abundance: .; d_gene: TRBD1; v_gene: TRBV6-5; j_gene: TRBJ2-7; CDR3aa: CASSYSEGQVAYEQYF; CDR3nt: TGTGCCAGCAGTTACTCGGAGGGACAGGTGGCCTACGAGCAGTACTTC
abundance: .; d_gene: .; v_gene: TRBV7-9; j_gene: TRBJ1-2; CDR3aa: CASSWPGQRRIHGYTF; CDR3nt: TGTGCCAGCAGCTGGCCGGGACAACGGAGGATCCATGGCTACACCTTC
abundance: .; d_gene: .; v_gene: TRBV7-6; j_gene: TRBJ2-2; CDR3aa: CASSFPARSAMNTGELFF; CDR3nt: TGTGCCAGCAGCTTCCCCGCGCGATCGGCCATGAACACCGGGGAGCTGTTTTTT
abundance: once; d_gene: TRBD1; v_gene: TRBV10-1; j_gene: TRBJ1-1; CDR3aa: CASSDRGRSEAFF; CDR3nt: TGCGCCAGCAGTGACAGGGGGCGAAGTGAAGCTTTCTTT
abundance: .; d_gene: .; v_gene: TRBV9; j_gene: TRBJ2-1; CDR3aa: CASSVFFLGGEQFF; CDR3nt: TGTGCCAGCAGCGTATTCTTTCTTGGGGGTGAGCAGTTCTTC
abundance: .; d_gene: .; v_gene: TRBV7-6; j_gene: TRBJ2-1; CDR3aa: CASSLVGAVNEQFF; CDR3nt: TGTGCCAGCAGCTTAGTTGGGGCAGTAAATGAGCAGTTCTTC
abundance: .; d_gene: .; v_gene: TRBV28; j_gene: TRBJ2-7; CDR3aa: CASNTPLDEQYF; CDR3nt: TGTGCCAGCAATACCCCCTTGGACGAGCAGTACTTC
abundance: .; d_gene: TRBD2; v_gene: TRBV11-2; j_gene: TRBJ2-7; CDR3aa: CASSLGLTYEQYF; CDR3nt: TGTGCCAGCAGCTTGGGACTAACCTACGAGCAGTACTTC
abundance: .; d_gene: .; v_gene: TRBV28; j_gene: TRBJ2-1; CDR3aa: CASSLAGRGNEQFF; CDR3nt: TGTGCCAGCAGTTTAGCGGGAAGGGGGAATGAGCAGTTCTTC
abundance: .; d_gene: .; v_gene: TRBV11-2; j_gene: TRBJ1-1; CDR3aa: CASSPGEFSNTEAFF; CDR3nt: TGTGCCAGCAGCCCTGGTGAATTTTCGAACACTGAAGCTTTCTTT
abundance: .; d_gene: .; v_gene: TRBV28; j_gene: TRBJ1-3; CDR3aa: CASSPDRSGNTIYF; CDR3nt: TGTGCCAGCAGTCCCGACCGCTCTGGAAACACCATATATTTT
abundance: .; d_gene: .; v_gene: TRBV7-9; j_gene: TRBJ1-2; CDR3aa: CASSSSDGARNYGYTF; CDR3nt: TGTGCCAGCAGCTCTTCGGACGGAGCACGAAACTATGGCTACACCTTC
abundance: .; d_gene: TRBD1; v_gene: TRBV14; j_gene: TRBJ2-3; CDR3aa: CASSPDRADTQYF; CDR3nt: TGTGCCAGCAGCCCCGACAGGGCCGATACGCAGTATTTT
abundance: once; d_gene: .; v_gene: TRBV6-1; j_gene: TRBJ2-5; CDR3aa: CASSEPGGRETQYF; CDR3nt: TGTGCCAGCAGCGAGCCCGGGGGGCGGGAGACCCAGTACTTC
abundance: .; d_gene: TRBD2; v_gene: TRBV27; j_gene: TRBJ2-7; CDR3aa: CASGQDGRVEEQYF; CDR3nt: TGTGCCAGCGGGCAGGACGGGAGGGTAGAAGAGCAGTACTTC
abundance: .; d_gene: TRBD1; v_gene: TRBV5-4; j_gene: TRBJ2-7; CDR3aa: CASSWGTGGVYEQYF; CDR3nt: TGTGCCAGCAGCTGGGGGACAGGGGGCGTGTACGAACAGTACTTC
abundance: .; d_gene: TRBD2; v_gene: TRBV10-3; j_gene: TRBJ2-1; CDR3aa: CATGEGGRFF; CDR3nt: TGTGCCACGGGGGAGGGCGGGCGGTTCTTC
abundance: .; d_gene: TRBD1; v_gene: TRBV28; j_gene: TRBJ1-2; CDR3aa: CASSWTGRGYGYTF; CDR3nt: TGTGCCAGCAGTTGGACAGGGCGAGGCTATGGCTACACCTTC
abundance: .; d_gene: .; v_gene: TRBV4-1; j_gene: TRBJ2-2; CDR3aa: CASSHTGELFF; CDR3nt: TGCGCCAGCAGCCACACCGGGGAGCTGTTTTTT
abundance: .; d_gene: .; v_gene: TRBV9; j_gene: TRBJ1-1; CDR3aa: CASSVWERGGLNTEAFF; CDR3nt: TGTGCCAGCAGCGTATGGGAAAGGGGGGGATTGAACACTGAAGCTTTCTTT
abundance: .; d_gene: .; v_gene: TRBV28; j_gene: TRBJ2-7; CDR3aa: CASSQQGYEQYF; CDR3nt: TGTGCCAGCAGTCAGCAGGGTTACGAGCAGTACTTC
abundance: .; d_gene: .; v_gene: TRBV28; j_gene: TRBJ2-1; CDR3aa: CASSSGSRDEQFF; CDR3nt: TGTGCCAGCAGTTCGGGAAGCAGGGATGAGCAGTTCTTC
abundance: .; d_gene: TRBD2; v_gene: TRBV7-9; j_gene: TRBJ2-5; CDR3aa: CASSPGIAGGQETQYF; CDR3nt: TGTGCCAGCAGCCCGGGAATAGCGGGAGGCCAAGAGACCCAGTACTTC
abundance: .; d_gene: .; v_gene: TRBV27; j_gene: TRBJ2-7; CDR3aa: CASSAEPGLSTYEQYF; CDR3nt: TGTGCCAGCAGTGCGGAACCGGGACTTTCCACCTACGAGCAGTACTTC
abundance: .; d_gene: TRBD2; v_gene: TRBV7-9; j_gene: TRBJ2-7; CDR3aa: CASSFRPSGYEQYF; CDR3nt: TGTGCCAGCAGCTTTCGGCCTAGCGGCTACGAGCAGTACTTC
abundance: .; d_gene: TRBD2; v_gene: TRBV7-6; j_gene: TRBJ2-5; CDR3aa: CASSRWTSGRNSEETQYF; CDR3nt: TGTGCCAGCAGCCGTTGGACTAGCGGGAGGAACTCAGAAGAGACCCAGTACTTC
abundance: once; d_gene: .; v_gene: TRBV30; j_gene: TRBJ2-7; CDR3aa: CAWEEAGYEQYF; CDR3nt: TGTGCCTGGGAAGAGGCGGGCTACGAGCAGTACTTC
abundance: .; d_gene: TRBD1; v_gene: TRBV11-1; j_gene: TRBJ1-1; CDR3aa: CASSFKNRGYTEAFF; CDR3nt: TGTGCCAGCAGCTTTAAAAACAGGGGGTACACTGAAGCTTTCTTT
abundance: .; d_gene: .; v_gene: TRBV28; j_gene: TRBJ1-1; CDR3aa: CASSFRGRNTEAFF; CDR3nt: TGTGCCAGCAGTTTTCGGGGGCGAAACACTGAAGCTTTCTTT